This T cell receptor beta chain is drawn from a study of T cells in Graves' hyperthyroidism and ophthalmopathy. In the case of this clonotype: A much larger clonotype is one base distant, so this may be a read error.

TCR beta CDR3 region amplification was performed from RNA transcripts. Carried out on the TCR CDR3, a first-round RT-PCR used the HTBI primer set. From the multiplex PCR reads, TCRdb called clonotypes with MiXCR, one entry per CDR3 protein. This table has about 560,000 distinct CDR3 sequences, over 15% appearing once. The germline V gene encodes CDR1 KGHSH and CDR2 LQKENI. V shed 5 bases and J 8 bases; nucleotides not matched to a gene: 8. This CDR3 is 14 amino acids long. This clonotype was sampled from a woman younger than 35 with Graves' hyperthyroidism. Sample: blood. The J gene is TRBJ2-1, the V gene TRBV18; 8 nucleotides align to TRBD1. CDR3 residues: CASSARTGNYEQFF. The CDR3 nucleotides are TGTGCCAGCTCAGCGCGGACAGGGAATTATGAGCAGTTCTTC.